The entry below describes one TCR beta chain. Its cognate antigen is unknown. This specimen includes other DNA sequences encoding the same CDR3. This sample stems from a study of cytomegalovirus exposure and HLA in healthy donors. Primers: 60 Vbeta forward and 13 Jbeta reverse. Clones were read by immunoSEQ multiplex PCR, and TCRdb kept only the in-frame ones, dropping some. The top ten hold 1% of the sample, which has 100,000 to 150,000 clones, 80% seen once. The CDR3 loop spans 12 amino acids. Germline lookup yields CDR1 MGHDK and CDR2 SYGVNS. V lost 2 bases and J lost 5, with 6 bases in between. Study conclusions and caveats: Using the classifier, cytomegalovirus status was reportedly diagnosed with high specificity and sensitivity. Researchers reported from a later analysis that most CMV-associated TCR beta chains appeared HLA-restricted.

Sequenced input: PBMCs. The clonotype comes from a man in his forties in good health and CMV-seronegative. V and J are TRBV25-1 and TRBJ1-1, with D tentatively TRBD1 (6 bases). The CDR3 loop is CASSEQGTEAFF. The CDR3 DNA sequence: TGTGCCAGCAGTGAACAGGGGACTGAAGCTTTCTTT.